Each of the 13 T cell receptor beta chains below was sequenced from the same sample in a study of tumor-infiltrating lymphocytes in glioblastoma multiforme. Multiple V-beta primers and a C-beta primer amplified TCRB from RNA. Using its own MiXCR run on the multiplex PCR reads, TCRdb lists one record per CDR3 protein. The table has about 15,000 distinct CDR3 sequences, 65% to 75% seen once. Specimen: brain tumor tissue. Source of these receptors: a male donor with glioblastoma.

The genes are TRBV14 and TRBJ2-2, with D tentatively TRBD1 or TRBD2 (6 bases each). Trimming pared 4 bases from V and 0 bases from J, leaving 12 bases between. Germline loops: CDR1 SGHDN, CDR2 FVKESK. CDR3 length: 16 amino acids. The CDR3 nucleotides are TGTGCCAGCAGCCCGCTGGGGGGCGCGAACACCGGGGAGCTGTTTTTT. It codes for CASSPLGGANTGELFF.

In its sample, this clonotype was seen a few times. The rearrangement joins TRBV20-1 to TRBJ2-7; 9 positions agree with TRBD2. CDR1 and CDR2 (germline): DFQATT, SNEGSKA (reference sequence). V gave up 1 base and J gave up 2 bases; unmatched junction bases: 6. The CDR3 is made up of 15 amino acids. The CDR3 nucleotides are TGCAGTGCTAGAGGGAGCGGGGGGCTTACCTACGAGCAGTACTTC. This gives the protein CSARGSGGLTYEQYF.

A word on this clonotype: This CDR3 is missing its conserved last phenylalanine or tryptophan, likely due to a read error. Because the CDR3's place on the DNA is in doubt, the DNA is left out and the CDR3 is given as listed by TCRdb. The chain couples TRBV11-3 to TRBJ2-7. The CDR3 length is 13 residues, termini included. Germline CDR1 is SGHNT and CDR2 is YENEEA. The CDR3 loop is CANSLSMGYEQYL.

This rearrangement joins TRBV20-1 to TRBJ2-1; D may be TRBD1 or TRBD2 (6 bases each). V shed 6 bases and J shed 6 bases, with 18 bases lying between them. CDR1 is DFQATT and CDR2 is SNEGSKA in the germline V gene (reference sequence). The CDR3 consists of 14 residues. The CDR3 region is CSATEAGHLNEQFF. The CDR3 DNA reads as TGCAGTGCCACTGAGGCGGGACACCTCAATGAGCAGTTCTTC.

This clonotype came up once. Mismatch with germline at one junction end may stem from a read error. The V call is TRBV20-1, the J call TRBJ2-7; tentatively, D is TRBD2 (6 bases). Germline CDR1 DFQATT, CDR2 SNEGSKA (reference sequence). This CDR3 is built from 15 residues. CDR3 amino acids: CSTRGPAGGLYEHYF. The CDR3 DNA reads TGCAGTACTAGAGGGCCAGCTGGAGGGTTGTACGAGCACTACTTC.

Regarding this clonotype: This is likely a read error, given that the CDR3 carries no conserved phenylalanine or tryptophan at its end. This rearrangement joins TRBV20-1 to TRBJ2-1, with a tentative D call TRBD2 (6 bases). Germline V gene lookup returns CDR1 DFQATT and CDR2 SNEGSKA (reference sequence). CDR3 length: 14 residues. The CDR3 is CSARDEAGQYEQFS. Written as DNA, the CDR3 is TGCAGTGCGAGAGATGAGGCGGGGCAGTATGAGCAGTTCTCC.

This clonotype was counted only a few times. This chain links TRBV6-2 or TRBV6-3 with TRBJ2-1; TRBD1 agrees at 11 bases. With 6 bases clipped from V and 5 bases from J, the junction kept 3 bases outside the gene matches. The CDR3 is 14 amino acids. Per the germline V gene, CDR1 is MNHEY and CDR2 is SVGEGT. For the CDR3, the DNA is TGTGCCAGCAGGGGACAGGGGGTTCACAATGAGCAGTTCTTC. Protein: CASRGQGVHNEQFF.

CDR3 DNA sequence: TGCAGTGCTAGATCCGTTGGCCAGGGGGTTAATGAAAAACTGTTTTTT. It encodes CSARSVGQGVNEKLFF. This chain joins TRBV20-1 and TRBJ1-4, with 7 nucleotides matching TRBD1. The ends lost 2 bases at V and 4 bases at J; junction bases unmatched: 10. Germline V gene data show CDR1 as DFQATT and CDR2 as SNEGSKA (reference sequence). This CDR3 is 16 amino acids long.

The chain uses TRBV11-1 and TRBJ2-7; D is unresolved. Trimming left V 0 bases short and J 5 bases short, with 11 bases between. The CDR3 has 14 amino acids. Germline V CDR1 and CDR2: SGHAT, FQDESV (reference sequence). CDR3 loop: CASSLARSRHEQYF. CDR3 DNA sequence: TGTGCCAGCAGCTTAGCGCGCAGCCGGCACGAGCAGTACTTC.

This clonotype came up once. Sequence at one end of the junction differs from germline and may be a read error. This chain links TRBV4-1 with TRBJ2-7, with D unresolved. This CDR3 comprises 15 residues. Germline CDR1 reads MGHRA; CDR2 reads YSYEKL. CDR3 sequence (DNA): TGCGCCAGCAGCCGAGATCCACAGTCATCCTACGAGCAGTATTTC. Protein: CASSRDPQSSYEQYF.

This clonotype was found many times. This chain connects TRBV29-1 to TRBJ2-5, with D perhaps given as TRBD1 or TRBD2 (7 bases each). The germline V gene has CDR1 SQVTM and CDR2 ANQGSEA. This CDR3 is 15 amino acids long. The germline V and J ends were trimmed by 3 bases and 4 bases, with 18 bases remaining between them. CDR3 in DNA: TGCAGCGTTGAGGGGGACAGAGGGAGGGCAGAGACCCAGTACTTC. Translated: CSVEGDRGRAETQYF.

The table lists this clonotype with a few counts. One base away lies a much larger clone, so this may be a sequencing read error. The CDR3 region has the DNA TGTGCCAGCAGTTTCCAGGTCGTAGTTCCACTGTTTTTT. This gives the protein CASSFQVVVPLFF. V is TRBV28 and J is TRBJ1-4; D is unclear. Between the trimmed V and J ends, which lost 3 bases and 13 bases, there was a span of 15 bases. This CDR3 is 13 amino acids long. The germline V gene has CDR1 MDHEN and CDR2 SYDVKM.

This clonotype was detected a few times. The rearrangement links TRBV7-8 to TRBJ1-5; a possible D gene is TRBD1 (5 bases). Between the trimmed V and J ends, which lost 3 bases and 0 bases, there was a span of 21 bases. The germline gives CDR1 SGHVS, CDR2 FQNEAQ. The CDR3 is 19 amino acids. The CDR3 loop reads CASSLGGPGMIYSNQPQHF. CDR3 in DNA: TGTGCCAGCAGCTTGGGAGGGCCAGGGATGATTTATAGCAATCAGCCCCAGCATTTT. Looking up the rest from reference TRBV7-8 and TRBJ1-5 gives the full variable domain: GAGVSQSPRYKVAKRGQDVALRCDPISGHVSLFWYQQALGQGPEFLTYFQNEAQLDKSGLPSDRFFAERPEGSVSTLKIQRTQQEDSAVYLCASSLGGPGMIYSNQPQHFGDGTRLSIL.